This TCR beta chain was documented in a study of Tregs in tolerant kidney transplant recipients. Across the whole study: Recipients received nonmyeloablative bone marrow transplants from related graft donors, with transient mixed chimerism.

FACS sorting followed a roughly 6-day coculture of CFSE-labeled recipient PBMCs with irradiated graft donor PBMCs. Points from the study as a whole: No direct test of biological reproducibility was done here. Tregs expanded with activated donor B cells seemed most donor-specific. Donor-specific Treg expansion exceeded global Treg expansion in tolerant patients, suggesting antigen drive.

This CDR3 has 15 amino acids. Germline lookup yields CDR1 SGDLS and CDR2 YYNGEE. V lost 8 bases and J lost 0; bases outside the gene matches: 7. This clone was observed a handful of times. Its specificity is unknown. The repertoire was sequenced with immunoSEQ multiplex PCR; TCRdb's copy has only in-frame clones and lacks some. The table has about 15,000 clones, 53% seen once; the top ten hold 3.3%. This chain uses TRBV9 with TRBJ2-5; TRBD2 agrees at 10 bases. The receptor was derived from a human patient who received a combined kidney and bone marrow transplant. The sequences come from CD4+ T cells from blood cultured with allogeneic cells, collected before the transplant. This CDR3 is CASSSTSGYQETQYF. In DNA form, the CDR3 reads TGTGCCAGTTCCTCGACTAGCGGGTACCAAGAGACCCAGTACTTC.